The 3 T cell receptor beta chains given below trace back to one sample, sequenced in a study of cytomegalovirus exposure and HLA in healthy donors. The PCR used 60 Vbeta and 13 Jbeta primers. This table comes from immunoSEQ multiplex PCR, and its TCRdb copy is limited to in-frame clones, with some not included. Among some 90,000 clones, approximately 83% were seen once, and the ten largest hold 3% to 3.5%. The sequenced sample consisted of PBMCs. The receptors were sampled from a man between 40 and 49 years old in good health and CMV-seronegative.

This clone was observed a handful of times. This chain joins TRBV6-5 and TRBJ1-2, with D uncertain. Germline CDR1 and CDR2: MNHEY and SVGAGI. V was shortened by 6 bases and J by 2 bases, with 13 bases between the two germline ends. The CDR3 runs 14 residues. The CDR3 bases are TGTGCCAGCAGCCTCCGTCGGTTGAACTATGGCTACACCTTC. Translated: CASSLRRLNYGYTF.

The V call is TRBV4-2, the J call TRBJ2-7; 7 bases align to TRBD2. With 0 bases clipped from V and 3 bases from J, the junction kept 5 bases outside the gene matches. The CDR3 is 15 amino acids. Germline V gives CDR1 LGHNA, CDR2 YNFKEQ. This CDR3 is CASSQDNASGYEQYF. DNA of the CDR3: TGTGCCAGCAGCCAAGATAACGCTAGCGGCTACGAGCAGTACTTC.

This chain links TRBV5-1 with TRBJ2-7, with 8 positions matching TRBD1. This CDR3 has 14 residues. J lost 1 base, V lost 4 bases, and 4 bases had no gene match. In germline, CDR1 is SGHRS, CDR2 YFSETQ. This chain's CDR3 is CASSPGQGSYEQYF. The DNA of the CDR3 is TGCGCCAGCAGCCCCGGACAGGGTTCCTACGAGCAGTACTTC. Using reference TRBV5-1 and TRBJ2-7 for the parts outside the CDR3, the full variable domain is KAGVTQTPRYLIKTRGQQVTLSCSPISGHRSVSWYQQTPGQGLQFLFEYFSETQRNKGNFPGRFSGRQFSNSRSEMNVSTLELGDSALYLCASSPGQGSYEQYFGPGTRLTVT.